The 7 T cell receptor beta chains listed next were all sequenced from one sample in a study of cytomegalovirus exposure and HLA in healthy donors. The data were produced by immunoSEQ multiplex PCR, yet TCRdb's version contains in-frame clones alone and is incomplete. The sample shows around 300,000 clones, 86% of them seen only once. Sequencing was done on a sample of PBMCs. All receptors derive from a woman between 18 and 29 years old in good health and CMV-seronegative.

This clone was found once. The rearrangement uses TRBV18 and TRBJ2-3, with 10 nucleotides matching TRBD1. The CDR3 is made up of 16 amino acids. V shed 2 bases, J shed 4 bases, and the junction held 6 bases outside the gene matches. In germline, CDR1 is KGHSH, CDR2 LQKENI. This chain's CDR3 is CASSPTGTGVPDTQYF. The CDR3 DNA is TGTGCCAGCTCACCAACCGGGACAGGGGTTCCAGATACGCAGTATTTT.

The chain couples TRBV7-9 to TRBJ2-7; 8 bases agree with TRBD1. The germline CDR1 and CDR2 sequences are SEHNR and FQNEAQ (reference sequence). J gave up 2 bases and V 5 bases, and 2 bases lay outside the gene matches. The CDR3 covers 13 residues. DNA of the CDR3: TGTGCCAGCAGCCAGACAGGGGCCTACGAGCAGTACTTC. It specifies CASSQTGAYEQYF.

The V gene is TRBV27, the J gene TRBJ2-1, with unresolved D. V was shortened by 3 bases and J by 4 bases, with 7 bases between the two germline ends. The CDR3 sequence is 13 residues long. Germline V gene data show CDR1 as MNHEY and CDR2 as SMNVEV (reference sequence). The DNA for the CDR3 is TGTGCCAGCAGTTTTGGGCCATACAATGAGCAGTTCTTC. Its protein is CASSFGPYNEQFF.

This clone has a single count. The rearrangement uses TRBV5-1 and TRBJ2-5; 9 bases are a match to TRBD1. This CDR3 spans 15 amino acids. J lost 4 bases, V lost 4 bases, and 8 bases had no gene match. The germline CDR1 and CDR2 sequences are SGHRS and YFSETQ. CDR3 in DNA: TGCGCCAGCAGCGAATACAGGGGGCAGGGAGAGACCCAGTACTTC. Protein product: CASSEYRGQGETQYF.

The rearrangement joins TRBV27 to TRBJ2-1; 9 bases align to TRBD1. This CDR3 has 15 residues. Germline CDR1 reads MNHEY; CDR2 reads SMNVEV (reference sequence). V was pared by 4 bases and J by 5 bases, with 6 bases of the junction left unmatched. The CDR3 loop is CASSSWGQGDNEQFF. The CDR3 DNA is TGTGCCAGCAGTTCTTGGGGACAGGGCGACAATGAGCAGTTCTTC.

As DNA, the CDR3 is TGCGCCAGCAGCGAGAGCGGGGGGAGTTACAATGAGCAGTTCTTC. Translating it yields CASSESGGSYNEQFF. V gene TRBV4-3 combines with J gene TRBJ2-1, with 9 bases aligning to TRBD2. This CDR3 is 15 amino acids long. The germline V gene has CDR1 LGHNA and CDR2 YSLEER. V was clipped by 5 bases and J by 4 bases; unmatched bases: 6.

As to this clone: The same CDR3 arises from other DNA sequences in this sample as well. This sequence joins TRBV9 and TRBJ2-7; TRBD1 might be the D (6 bases). The germline V gene has CDR1 SGDLS and CDR2 YYNGEE. V was clipped by 0 bases and J by 0 bases, with 10 bases between them. The CDR3 loop spans 15 amino acids. CDR3 loop: CASSVGQASSYEQYF. CDR3 sequence (DNA): TGTGCCAGCAGCGTAGGACAGGCTTCCTCCTACGAGCAGTACTTC.